The sequence of this T cell receptor beta chain was determined in a study of identical twins. Study-wide results and caveats: Cord blood beta clonotypes that were abundant carried fewer insertions, and memory repertoires showed no such trend.

TCRdb analysed the 5' RACE reads with MiXCR anew, one entry per CDR3 protein. The sample consists of about 450,000 distinct CDR3 sequences, roughly 20% of them appearing once. Among all donors, each was a healthy Caucasian. The CDR3 totals 13 residues. V lost 3 bases, J lost 4 bases, and 9 bases lay in between. CDR1 MNHEY and CDR2 SMNVEV come from the germline V gene (reference sequence). In the case of this clonotype: The antigen is undetermined.

The receptor's source is a man in his forties or fifties in good health. The V call is TRBV27, the J call TRBJ1-2; D not certain. The sequencing sample was made of naive T cells sorted from blood. The CDR3 is CASSLGNSYGYTF. CDR3 in DNA: TGTGCCAGCAGTTTGGGCAACTCCTATGGCTACACCTTC.